Presented here are 26 T cell receptor beta chains from one specimen sequenced in a study of blood T cell repertoires in COVID-19. Using immunoSEQ multiplex PCR, the repertoire was profiled, and TCRdb retains in-frame clones only, with some absent. The sample has about 250,000 clones; roughly 89% are singletons. Sequenced: peripheral blood. Receptors originate from a middle-aged woman who had recovered from COVID-19.

The rearrangement uses TRBV18 and TRBJ1-1; D gene unclear. Between the trimmed V and J ends, which lost 2 bases and 3 bases, there was a span of 10 bases. Germline V gene lookup returns CDR1 KGHSH and CDR2 LQKENI. The CDR3 is 14 amino acids. CDR3 sequence (DNA): TGTGCCAGCTCACCAAAATACCGGGACACTGAAGCTTTCTTT. Its translation is CASSPKYRDTEAFF. Based on the CDR3 plus reference TRBV18 and TRBJ1-1, the full variable domain is NAGVMQNPRHLVRRRGQEARLRCSPMKGHSHVYWYRQLPEEGLKFMVYLQKENIIDESGMPKERFSAEFPKEGPSILRIQQVVRGDSAAYFCASSPKYRDTEAFFGQGTRLTVV.

This sequence joins TRBV5-4 and TRBJ2-3; TRBD2 might be the D (5 bases). This CDR3 region has 15 residues. Germline CDR1 and CDR2: SGHNT and YYREEE (reference sequence). The V end was cut by 5 bases, the J end by 2 bases, with 15 bases between. CDR3 nucleotides: TGTGCCAGCAGTCAACCGACTACCTACACAGATACGCAGTATTTT. As protein: CASSQPTTYTDTQYF.

The chain joins TRBV29-1 to TRBJ2-5, with 14 positions matching TRBD2. CDR3 length: 16 residues. J gave up 1 base and V 4 bases, and 5 bases lay outside the gene matches. Germline CDR1 is SQVTM and CDR2 is ANQGSEA. As DNA, the CDR3 is TGCAGCGTTGGGGGACTAGCGGGGGTAGTCCAAGAGACCCAGTACTTC. It codes for CSVGGLAGVVQETQYF.

The rearrangement links TRBV27 to TRBJ2-1, with D maybe TRBD2 (6 bases). Trimming removed 6 bases at V and 0 bases at J, with 6 bases between. This CDR3 region has 13 residues. CDR1 and CDR2 from the germline V gene are MNHEY and SMNVEV (reference sequence). The CDR3 protein is CASRTSSYNEQFF. For the CDR3, the DNA is TGTGCCAGCAGGACTAGCTCCTACAATGAGCAGTTCTTC.

The chain has TRBV5-4 and TRBJ2-6; 9 bases are a match to TRBD1. The CDR3 covers 16 residues. From germline, CDR1 is SGHNT and CDR2 YYREEE (reference sequence). The V gene end was trimmed by 4 bases and the J gene end by 3 bases; junction bases not matched to a gene: 5. The CDR3 coding sequence is TGTGCCAGCAGCCCGACAGGGGGGAGTGGGGCCAACGTCCTGACTTTC. Translation gives CASSPTGGSGANVLTF.

V is TRBV10-3 and J is TRBJ1-6; the D gene is possibly TRBD1 (5 bases). CDR3 size: 10 residues. The germline V and J ends were trimmed by 10 bases and 10 bases, with 8 bases remaining between them. Germline V gene data show CDR1 as ENHRY and CDR2 as SYGVKD. This CDR3 reads CATGGSPLHF. CDR3 in DNA: TGTGCCACCGGGGGGTCACCCCTCCACTTT.

The CDR3 sequence is CASSQARPMNYGYTF. For the CDR3, the DNA is TGTGCCAGCAGCCAAGCCAGGCCGATGAACTATGGCTACACCTTC. This chain links TRBV3-1 (or the pseudogene TRBV3-2) with TRBJ1-2; D is unclear. V lost 1 base and J 2 bases, leaving 11 bases between the germline ends. The CDR3 has 15 amino acids. Looked up from germline, CDR1 is LGHDT and CDR2 is YNNKEL (reference sequence).

V and J are TRBV9 and TRBJ1-1, with 7 nucleotides matching TRBD1. Unmatched junction bases numbered 12, after V lost 7 bases and J lost 0 bases. The CDR3 is 16 amino acids. Germline V gene data show CDR1 as SGDLS and CDR2 as YYNGEE. In nucleotides, the CDR3 is TGTGCCAGCGGAAGGGGGCAGTCCGCGATGAACACTGAAGCTTTCTTT. It yields the protein CASGRGQSAMNTEAFF.

This clone has only a few counts. The chain is built from TRBV3-1 (or the pseudogene TRBV3-2) and TRBJ2-7; 8 bases are a match to TRBD2. The CDR3 sequence is 14 residues long. Trimming took 1 base from V and 7 from J; bases not matched to a gene: 6. In germline, CDR1 is LGHDT, CDR2 YNNKEL (reference sequence). CDR3 DNA sequence: TGTGCCAGCAGCCAAGCGGGAGGGATAGGGGAGCAGTACGTC. Translation gives CASSQAGGIGEQYV.

The V and J genes are TRBV28 and TRBJ1-1, with unresolved D. Germline-derived CDR1 and CDR2 are MDHEN and SYDVKM. The CDR3 is 14 amino acids. Trimming stripped 8 bases from V and 0 bases from J, with 13 bases between. CDR3 sequence: CASGMEAMNTEAFF. CDR3 in DNA: TGTGCCAGCGGGATGGAGGCAATGAACACTGAAGCTTTCTTT.

The rearrangement uses TRBV5-5 and TRBJ2-5; maybe TRBD2 (5 bases). The CDR3 contains 13 residues. Trimming took 6 bases from V and 5 from J, leaving 14 bases between them. The germline CDR1 and CDR2 sequences are SGHKS and YYEKEE (reference sequence). CDR3 residues: CASTGSVGETQYF. Here the CDR3 DNA reads TGTGCCAGCACGGGGTCGGTGGGGGAGACCCAGTACTTC.

The chain combines TRBV6-5 with TRBJ1-2; no firm D call. Deletions cut 0 bases from V and 4 bases from J, with 6 bases between. Per the germline V gene, CDR1 is MNHEY and CDR2 is SVGAGI. The CDR3 runs to 13 residues. The CDR3 coding sequence is TGTGCCAGCAGTTACTCGCACGGCTATGGCTACACCTTC. Translated, it gives CASSYSHGYGYTF.

This sequence joins TRBV19 and TRBJ1-5; D is unresolved. V lost 10 bases and J lost 7, with 14 bases in between. CDR1 is LNHDA, CDR2 SQIVND, per germline (reference sequence). The CDR3 has 12 amino acids. In nucleotides, the CDR3 is TGTGCCACCGGGGTTCGTGGACAGCCCCAGCATTTT. It codes for CATGVRGQPQHF.

The rearrangement links TRBV19 to TRBJ1-1; D might be TRBD1 (5 bases). The CDR3 totals 16 residues. V was trimmed by 10 bases and J by 1 base, leaving 22 bases between them. The germline CDR1 and CDR2 sequences are LNHDA and SQIVND (reference sequence). CDR3 DNA sequence: TGTGCCACTTATACGAAAGGGGCCCCTACGAACACTGAAGCTTTCTTT. Protein: CATYTKGAPTNTEAFF.

The rearrangement uses TRBV3-1 (or the pseudogene TRBV3-2) and TRBJ2-3; the D is unclear. The V gene's germline CDR1 is LGHDT and CDR2 YNNKEL (reference sequence). The V and J ends lost 0 bases and 0 bases respectively, with 10 bases between them. This CDR3 is 16 amino acids long. CDR3 nucleotides: TGTGCCAGCAGCCAAGATGGAACAGCTAGCACAGATACGCAGTATTTT. It yields the protein CASSQDGTASTDTQYF.

This clone is judged medium-sized. The V and J genes are TRBV5-4 and TRBJ2-3; 13 bases align to TRBD2. With 3 bases clipped from V and 2 bases from J, the junction kept 6 bases outside the gene matches. Germline V lookup: CDR1 SGHNT, CDR2 YYREEE (reference sequence). The CDR3 length is 17 residues. CDR3 in amino acids: CASSSRLAGGPTDTQYF. The CDR3 DNA reads as TGTGCCAGCAGCTCAAGACTAGCGGGGGGCCCCACAGATACGCAGTATTTT. Full variable domain (rest looked up from reference TRBV5-4 and TRBJ2-3): ETGVTQSPTHLIKTRGQQVTLRCSSQSGHNTVSWYQQALGQGPQFIFQYYREEENGRGNFPPRFSGLQFPNYSSELNVNALELDDSALYLCASSSRLAGGPTDTQYFGPGTRLTVL.

This clone was found once. The chain joins TRBV19 to TRBJ1-1, with D hard to call. V shed 5 bases and J shed 0 bases, with 7 bases lying between them. The CDR3 runs to 13 residues. Germline loops: CDR1 LNHDA, CDR2 SQIVND (reference sequence). The CDR3 DNA sequence: TGTGCCAGTAGTCCCGGGATGAACACTGAAGCTTTCTTT. Protein sequence: CASSPGMNTEAFF.

The chain combines TRBV12-3 or TRBV12-4 with TRBJ2-1; D ambiguous. The CDR3 has 11 amino acids. V dropped 7 bases and J dropped 5 bases, with 6 bases sitting between them. The CDR3 DNA reads as TGTGCCAGCACCCTTAACAATGAGCAGTTCTTC. It codes for CASTLNNEQFF.

The J gene is TRBJ2-3, the V gene TRBV6-1, with D possibly being TRBD2 (6 bases). The CDR3 totals 16 residues. CDR1 and CDR2 from the germline V gene are MNHNS and SASEGT. V lost 1 base to trimming and J lost 6 bases, with 17 bases between them. DNA of the CDR3: TGTGCCAGCAGTGAAGGGATAAACAGCCGGGAGGATACGCAGTATTTT. Encoded protein: CASSEGINSREDTQYF.

V and J are TRBV7-3 and TRBJ1-2; D may be TRBD1 (5 bases). V lost 5 bases to trimming and J lost 3 bases, with 10 bases between them. The germline V gene has CDR1 SGHTA and CDR2 FQGTGA. The CDR3 extends over 13 amino acids. This chain's CDR3 is CASSQQGDYGYTF. DNA of the CDR3: TGTGCCAGCAGCCAACAAGGGGACTATGGCTACACCTTC.

The rearrangement uses TRBV27 and TRBJ2-5, with 10 nucleotides matching TRBD2. The length of the CDR3 is 17 residues. Trimming cost V 8 bases and J 14 bases; bases outside gene matches: 26. The germline CDR1 and CDR2 sequences are MNHEY and SMNVEV (reference sequence). The CDR3 protein is CASAPGGGSGRTGALYF. The CDR3, as DNA: TGTGCCAGCGCTCCTGGGGGGGGTAGCGGGAGGACCGGGGCCCTCTACTTC.

This rearrangement joins TRBV28 to TRBJ2-7; no firm D call. The V gene's germline CDR1 is MDHEN and CDR2 SYDVKM. The V end lost 5 bases, the J end lost 3 bases, and 8 bases lay between the germline ends. CDR3 size: 12 residues. The CDR3 region has the DNA TGTGCCAGCAGTCCCCCCAGCTACGAGCAGTACTTC. It is translated as CASSPPSYEQYF.

The V gene is TRBV28, the J gene TRBJ1-1; no firm D call. Trimming shortened V by 5 bases and J by 7 bases, and 17 bases separated the two germline ends. The germline V gene encodes CDR1 MDHEN and CDR2 SYDVKM. There are 14 residues in the CDR3. For the CDR3, the DNA is TGTGCCAGCAGTAAAGGACTCGGGCTGGGTGAAGCTTTCTTT. Its translation: CASSKGLGLGEAFF.

This clone was recorded once. The chain is built from TRBV11-3 and TRBJ2-6; TRBD1 is a possible D gene (6 bases). CDR3 length: 17 residues. V gave up 7 bases and J gave up 0 bases, with 16 bases separating them. Germline V lookup: CDR1 SGHNT, CDR2 YENEEA. In nucleotides, the CDR3 is TGTGCCAGCACCCGCCAACAGGGTAACTCTGGGGCCAACGTCCTGACTTTC. It yields the protein CASTRQQGNSGANVLTF.

This clone was seen a single time. CDR3 coding DNA: TGTGCCAGCAGCGTAGTGGGACAGGGGAGCTACACCTTC. Amino acid sequence: CASSVVGQGSYTF. The rearrangement joins TRBV9 to TRBJ1-2; 10 nucleotides match TRBD1. The V segment lost 0 bases and the J segment 9 bases; nucleotides outside the gene matches: 2. Germline CDR1 SGDLS, CDR2 YYNGEE. The CDR3 is 13 amino acids.

The chain has TRBV11-2 and TRBJ2-3, with 7 positions matching TRBD2. Trimming at V came to 5 bases and at J to 7 bases, leaving 6 bases not matched to a gene. The length of the CDR3 is 13 residues. In germline, CDR1 is SGHAT, CDR2 FQNNGV. The CDR3 DNA is TGTGCCAGCAGCACTCGACTAGCTTATACGCAGTATTTT. It specifies CASSTRLAYTQYF.